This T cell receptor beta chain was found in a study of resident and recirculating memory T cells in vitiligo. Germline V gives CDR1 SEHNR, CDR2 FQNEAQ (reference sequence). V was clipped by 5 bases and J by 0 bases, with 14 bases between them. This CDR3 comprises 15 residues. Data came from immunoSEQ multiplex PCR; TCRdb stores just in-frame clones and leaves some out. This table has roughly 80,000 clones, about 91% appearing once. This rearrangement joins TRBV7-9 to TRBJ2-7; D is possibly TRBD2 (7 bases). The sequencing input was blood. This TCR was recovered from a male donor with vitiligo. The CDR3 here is CASSLGGLTSYEQYF. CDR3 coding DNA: TGTGCCAGCAGCCTCGGGGGGCTGACCTCCTACGAGCAGTACTTC.